The clone carrying this TCR beta chain was counted between two and nine times. Its antigen is as yet unknown. This sample's treatment: roughly nine-day PBMC culture with coronavirus spike peptide pools or control peptides (ViraFEST assay). The source of the sample is a study of vaccination and CD4 T cells after COVID-19. Study context: The interval from dose two to post-vaccine sampling had a median of approximately 70 days, and it ranged from 14 to 241. Spike peptides, overlapping and drawn from SARS-CoV-2, HCoV-NL63, HCoV-OC43 and HCoV-229E, were used to stimulate cells.

CD4+ T cells that had been cultured provided DNA sequenced with the Oncomine TCR Beta short-read assay. TCRdb recomputed calls from the PCR reads with MiXCR, one row per CDR3 protein. The sample records around 9,700 distinct CDR3 sequences, about a quarter being singletons. Germline CDR1 KGHSH, CDR2 LQKENI. The CDR3 covers 14 residues. The V gene end was trimmed by 3 bases and the J gene end by 6 bases; junction bases not matched to a gene: 6. The study, taken as a whole, reports: The appearance of a median roughly 83% of reactive clones in convalescent patients occurred only post-vaccination. 304 of 307 vaccine-specific clones from convalescent patients were spike mono-reactive.

The receptor was derived from a human donor who had recovered from COVID-19. The sample was CD4+ T cells from blood, cultured in vitro, taken after SARS-CoV-2 vaccination. This chain uses TRBV18 with TRBJ1-2, with 8 nucleotides matching TRBD1. CDR3 residues: CASSPSTGADGYTF. Here the CDR3 DNA reads TGTGCCAGCTCACCCTCGACAGGGGCTGATGGCTACACCTTC.